Below, 2 T cell receptor beta chains from the same sample are listed, as sequenced in a study of neoadjuvant nivolumab and ipilimumab in lung cancer. The protocol was immunoSEQ multiplex PCR, while the TCRdb copy is restricted to in-frame clones and leaves out a portion. Of about 13,000 clones detected, 90% to 97% appear once; the ten largest clones hold 2% to 3%. Material: peripheral blood, obtained after neoadjuvant nivolumab, alone or with ipilimumab, at or shortly before surgery. These receptors all come from an adult with non-small cell lung cancer.

The chain carries TRBV5-1 and TRBJ2-3; tentatively, D is TRBD1 (6 bases). Trimming shortened V by 7 bases and J by 7 bases, and 19 bases separated the two germline ends. This CDR3 spans 14 amino acids. Per the germline V gene, CDR1 is SGHRS and CDR2 is YFSETQ. This CDR3 reads CASGTGTLANTQYF. The CDR3 nucleotides are TGCGCCAGCGGAACCGGGACACTGGCTAATACGCAGTATTTT.

The genes are TRBV15 and TRBJ2-2; TRBD1 aligns across 12 bases. The CDR3 spans 18 residues. J gave up 3 bases and V 3 bases, and 8 bases lay outside the gene matches. The V gene's germline CDR1 is LNHNV and CDR2 YYDKDF (reference sequence). The CDR3 DNA sequence: TGTGCCACCAGCAGCTCGGGACAGGGGGCGCGGTACACCGGGGAGCTGTTTTTT. It encodes CATSSSGQGARYTGELFF. Supplemented by reference TRBV15 and TRBJ2-2, the full variable domain reads DAMVIQNPRYQVTQFGKPVTLSCSQTLNHNVMYWYQQKSSQAPKLLFHYYDKDFNNEADTPDNFQSRRPNTSFCFLDIRSPGLGDTAMYLCATSSSGQGARYTGELFFGEGSRLTVL.